The clone carrying this T cell receptor beta chain was counted at least ten times. The antigen is undetermined. The data were taken from a study of breast tumors, draining lymph nodes, adjacent tissues. The lymph nodes were axillary draining lymph nodes from breast cancer patients. TCRdb ran MiXCR on the multiplex PCR reads and lists one entry per CDR3 protein. The data show some 250,000 distinct CDR3 sequences, with less than 40% seen just once and 3% to 4% held by the top ten. Study conclusions and caveats: Tumor T cell lymph node origin was a supported hypothesis, not proven. Tumors had less TCR diversity than lymph nodes, more than nontumor tissue. The data were judged consistent with most tumor T cells coming from lymph node and expanding in tumor.

The receptor comes from a female donor with breast cancer. Some clones in this sample may be carry-over from other donors' samples. The specimen was axillary lymph node tissue.

The CDR3: CSASPDRGPTYEQYF. CDR3 DNA sequence: TGCAGTGCTAGTCCCGACAGGGGGCCCACCTACGAGCAGTACTTC. The genes are TRBV20-1 and TRBJ2-7; 10 nucleotides align to TRBD1. Germline V lookup: CDR1 DFQATT, CDR2 SNEGSKA (reference sequence). This CDR3 region has 15 residues. V lost 3 bases, J lost 2 bases, and 7 bases stayed unmatched.